This TCR beta chain comes out of a study of blood T cell repertoires in COVID-19. Sequencing was performed with immunoSEQ multiplex PCR; in TCRdb, only in-frame clones are kept and a portion is missing. The sample lists some 130,000 clones, around 80% occurring once. The CDR3 spans 18 residues. The rearrangement links TRBV1 to TRBJ2-1; whether TRBD1, the table's D call, matches the DNA was not checked. TRBV1 is a documented pseudogene. The sequencing input was peripheral blood. This TCR derives from a man aged 60 to 69 who had recovered from COVID-19. The CDR3 reads CTSSQVTSSNWAGNEQFF. The DNA of the CDR3 is TGCACCAGCAGCCAAGTTACTTCTTCGAACTGGGCAGGTAATGAGCAGTTCTTC.